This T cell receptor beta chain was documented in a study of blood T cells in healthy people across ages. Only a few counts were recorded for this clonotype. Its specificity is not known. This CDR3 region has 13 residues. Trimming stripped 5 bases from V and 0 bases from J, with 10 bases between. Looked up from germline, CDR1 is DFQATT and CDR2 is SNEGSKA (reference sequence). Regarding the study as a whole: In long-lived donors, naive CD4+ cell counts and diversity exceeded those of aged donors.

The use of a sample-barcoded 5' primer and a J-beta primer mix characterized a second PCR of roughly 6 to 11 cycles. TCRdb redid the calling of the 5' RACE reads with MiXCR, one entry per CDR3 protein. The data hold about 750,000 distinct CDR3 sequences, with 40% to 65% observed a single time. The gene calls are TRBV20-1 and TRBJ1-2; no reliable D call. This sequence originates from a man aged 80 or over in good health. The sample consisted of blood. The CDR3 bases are TGCAGTGCTCCTCCGCGGGCTAACTATGGCTACACCTTC. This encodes CSAPPRANYGYTF.